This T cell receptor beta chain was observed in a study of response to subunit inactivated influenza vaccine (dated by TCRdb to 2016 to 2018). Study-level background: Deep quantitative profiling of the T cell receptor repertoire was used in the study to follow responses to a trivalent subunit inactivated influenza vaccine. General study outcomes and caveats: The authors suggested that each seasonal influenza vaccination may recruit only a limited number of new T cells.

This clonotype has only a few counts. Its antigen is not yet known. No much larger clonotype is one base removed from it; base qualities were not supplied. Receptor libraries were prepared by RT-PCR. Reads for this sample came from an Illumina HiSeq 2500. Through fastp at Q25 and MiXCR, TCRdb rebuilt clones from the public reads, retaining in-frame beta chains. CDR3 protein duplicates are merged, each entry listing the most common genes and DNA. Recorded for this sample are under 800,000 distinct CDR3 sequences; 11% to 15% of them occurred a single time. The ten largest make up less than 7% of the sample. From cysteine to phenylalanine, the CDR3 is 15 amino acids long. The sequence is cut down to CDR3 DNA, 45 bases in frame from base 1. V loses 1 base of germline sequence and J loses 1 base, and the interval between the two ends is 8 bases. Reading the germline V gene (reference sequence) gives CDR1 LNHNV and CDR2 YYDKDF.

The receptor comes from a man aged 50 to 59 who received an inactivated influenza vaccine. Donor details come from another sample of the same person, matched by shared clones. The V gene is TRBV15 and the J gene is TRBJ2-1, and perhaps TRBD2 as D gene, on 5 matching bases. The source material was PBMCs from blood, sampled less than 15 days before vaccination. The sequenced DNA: TGTGCCACCAGCAGAGGAGGGTTTTCCTACAATGAGCAGTTCTTC. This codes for CATSRGGFSYNEQFF.